There are a few counts of the clone carrying this T cell receptor (beta chain). Its specificity is not known. This entry is derived from a study of post-analysis software for immune sequencing data. Study observations and caveats: The study found TRBV5-6, TRBV5-1 and TRBV20-1 among about 5 TRBV segments more frequent in patients than controls. Samples sharing a preparation batch grouped tightly together when assessed by F measure.

Incorporated into the TCR beta cDNA libraries were unique molecular identifiers, which served to reduce PCR and sequencing biases. Using its own MiXCR run on the PCR reads, TCRdb lists one record per CDR3 protein. The sample lists roughly 170,000 distinct CDR3 sequences, about 32% occurring once. V was pared by 5 bases and J by 7 bases, with 9 bases of the junction left unmatched. The CDR3 contains 14 residues. CDR1 and CDR2 from the germline V gene are SGHDT and YYEEEE. The chain uses TRBV5-6 and TRBJ2-7; 10 nucleotides match TRBD2. The sample comprised blood. This TCR was recovered from a girl aged 5-17 years with multiple sclerosis. As DNA, the CDR3 is TGTGCCAGCAGTGAGCGGGAGGGGAGGTATGAGCAGTACTTC. Translated: CASSEREGRYEQYF. The whole variable domain, remainder taken from reference TRBV5-6 and TRBJ2-7, is DAGVTQSPTHLIKTRGQQVTLRCSPKSGHDTVSWYQQALGQGPQFIFQYYEEEERQRGNFPDRFSGHQFPNYSSELNVNALLLGDSALYLCASSEREGRYEQYFGPGTRLTVT.